What follows are 17 T cell receptor beta chains derived from one specimen sequenced in a study of blood T cell repertoires in COVID-19. Method: immunoSEQ multiplex PCR; TCRdb's copy keeps in-frame clones and lacks some. The sample shows about 270,000 clones, around nine tenths of them seen only once. The sequenced sample consisted of PBMCs or T cells enriched from blood (not recorded which). These receptor sequences come from a woman in her late teens or twenties who had recovered from COVID-19.

The chain recombines TRBV2 with TRBJ1-5, with TRBD1 as a possible D gene (5 bases). Germline V gives CDR1 SNHLY, CDR2 FYNNEI. The V end was cut by 7 bases, the J end by 9 bases, with 22 bases between. The length of the CDR3 is 15 residues. The CDR3 region is CASKVEGGRGWPQHF. As DNA, the CDR3 is TGTGCCAGCAAAGTTGAGGGCGGACGGGGGTGGCCCCAGCATTTT.

The chain is built from TRBV19 and TRBJ1-1, with 9 positions matching TRBD1. CDR3 length: 13 amino acids. CDR1 and CDR2 (germline): LNHDA, SQIVND (reference sequence). The V gene end was trimmed by 5 bases and the J gene end by 5 bases; junction bases not matched to a gene: 3. DNA of the CDR3: TGTGCCAGTAGTCCACAGGGGGCTACTGAAGCTTTCTTT. Protein sequence: CASSPQGATEAFF. Full variable domain (outside the CDR3, taken from reference TRBV19 and TRBJ1-1): DGGITQSPKYLFRKEGQNVTLSCEQNLNHDAMYWYRQDPGQGLRLIYYSQIVNDFQKGDIAEGYSVSREKKESFPLTVTSAQKNPTAFYLCASSPQGATEAFFGQGTRLTVV.

The chain has TRBV3-1 (or the pseudogene TRBV3-2) and TRBJ2-1; 12 bases agree with TRBD2. This CDR3 has 17 amino acids. Trimming at V came to 0 bases and at J to 8 bases, leaving 8 bases not matched to a gene. Germline CDR1 reads LGHDT; CDR2 reads YNNKEL (reference sequence). CDR3 residues: CASSQDRGTSGSYEQFF. CDR3 bases: TGTGCCAGCAGCCAAGATAGGGGGACTAGCGGGTCTTATGAGCAGTTCTTC.

The rearrangement links TRBV28 to TRBJ1-5, with 11 bases fitting TRBD1. The germline CDR1 and CDR2 sequences are MDHEN and SYDVKM. V shed 10 bases, J shed 6 bases, and the junction held 8 bases outside the gene matches. The CDR3 sequence is 14 residues long. The CDR3 loop reads CATSTGTGGQPQHF. DNA for the CDR3: TGTGCCACTTCCACCGGGACAGGGGGTCAGCCCCAGCATTTT.

The V call is TRBV7-2, the J call TRBJ1-2; D is perhaps TRBD1 (6 bases). V lost 5 bases, J lost 5 bases, and 27 bases lay in between. The CDR3 covers 18 residues. Per germline, CDR1 SGHTA and CDR2 FQGNSA. CDR3 sequence: CASSPWFIGSGGAYGYTF. Here the CDR3 DNA reads TGTGCCAGCAGCCCGTGGTTTATAGGGTCGGGGGGCGCATATGGCTACACCTTC.

This clone was seen just once. The chain is built from TRBV5-1 and TRBJ1-4; 7 positions match TRBD1. This CDR3 is 15 amino acids long. V dropped 3 bases and J dropped 8; count of bases not matched to a gene: 10. Looked up from germline, CDR1 is SGHRS and CDR2 is YFSETQ. The CDR3 loop reads CASSYRTGAVEKLFF. The CDR3 nucleotides read TGCGCCAGCAGCTACCGTACAGGGGCAGTCGAAAAACTGTTTTTT.

This rearrangement joins TRBV11-2 to TRBJ2-1, with 8 bases matching TRBD2. V shed 0 bases and J 10 bases; nucleotides not matched to a gene: 5. This CDR3 has 14 residues. The germline V gene has CDR1 SGHAT and CDR2 FQNNGV. The CDR3 DNA reads TGTGCCAGCAGCTTAGATCGGGGGGGCCAGGAGCAGTTCTTC. This codes for CASSLDRGGQEQFF. Based on the CDR3 plus reference TRBV11-2 and TRBJ2-1, the full variable domain is EAGVAQSPRYKIIEKRQSVAFWCNPISGHATLYWYQQILGQGPKLLIQFQNNGVVDDSQLPKDRFSAERLKGVDSTLKIQPAKLEDSAVYLCASSLDRGGQEQFFGPGTRLTVL.

In the case of this clone: This specimen includes other DNA sequences encoding the same CDR3. The V and J genes are TRBV7-9 and TRBJ1-2; possible D gene TRBD1, 6 bases. Germline assignment: CDR1 SEHNR and CDR2 FQNEAQ (reference sequence). The V and J ends lost 6 bases and 4 bases respectively, with 9 bases between them. The CDR3 is 12 residues long. Here the CDR3 DNA reads TGTGCCAGCAGTCTGGGGGCCTATGGCTACACCTTC. It encodes CASSLGAYGYTF.

The chain is built from TRBV5-5 and TRBJ2-3, with 10 positions matching TRBD1. This CDR3 region has 15 residues. J lost 3 bases, V lost 4 bases, and 5 bases had no gene match. Germline V lookup: CDR1 SGHKS, CDR2 YYEKEE (reference sequence). The CDR3 DNA reads as TGTGCCAGCAGCCTCCGGGACAGGGGTACAGATACGCAGTATTTT. The encoded protein is CASSLRDRGTDTQYF.

This rearrangement joins TRBV9 to TRBJ1-1; D is uncertain. V was clipped by 4 bases and J by 0 bases, with 7 bases between them. The CDR3 runs 13 residues. Germline loops: CDR1 SGDLS, CDR2 YYNGEE. This CDR3 reads CASSPILNTEAFF. Written as DNA, the CDR3 is TGTGCCAGCAGCCCTATTTTGAACACTGAAGCTTTCTTT.

The V and J genes are TRBV7-9 and TRBJ1-1; D might be TRBD1 (5 bases). V was trimmed by 3 bases and J by 1 base, leaving 21 bases between them. Germline V gene sequence: CDR1 SEHNR, CDR2 FQNEAQ (reference sequence). CDR3 length: 18 amino acids. The DNA of the CDR3 is TGTGCCAGCAGCTTTCGGGACTCTGAAACTTGGGGGAACACTGAAGCTTTCTTT. Residues: CASSFRDSETWGNTEAFF.

This chain connects TRBV6-5 to TRBJ2-7, with TRBD2 matching 11 bases. The ends lost 7 bases at V and 6 bases at J; junction bases unmatched: 5. The CDR3 is 13 amino acids. Looked up from germline, CDR1 is MNHEY and CDR2 is SVGAGI. CDR3 coding DNA: TGTGCCAGCAACCCGGGGACTAGCGGCGAGCAGTACTTC. This codes for CASNPGTSGEQYF.

V and J are TRBV11-2 and TRBJ2-1; the match to TRBD1 covers 7 bases. The V and J ends lost 3 bases and 9 bases, in that order; junction bases with no gene match: 8. Germline V lookup: CDR1 SGHAT, CDR2 FQNNGV. The CDR3 has 14 amino acids. The CDR3 DNA reads as TGTGCCAGCAGCTTCTTCGACAGGGCGAGTGAGCAGTTCTTC. Translation gives CASSFFDRASEQFF.

This chain uses TRBV20-1 with TRBJ2-7; 12 positions match TRBD2. CDR1 is DFQATT, CDR2 SNEGSKA, per germline (reference sequence). Unmatched junction bases numbered 8, after V lost 3 bases and J lost 2 bases. This CDR3 comprises 16 residues. The CDR3 nucleotides read TGCAGTGCTAGTTCCTTTTCTAGCGGGGGGGCCTACGAGCAGTACTTC. It is translated as CSASSFSSGGAYEQYF.

This rearrangement joins TRBV11-2 to TRBJ2-7; D uncertain. The ends were cut back, 0 bases at V and 0 bases at J, with 9 bases in the middle. This CDR3 region has 15 residues. Germline assignment: CDR1 SGHAT and CDR2 FQNNGV. CDR3 sequence: CASSLDALSSYEQYF. CDR3 DNA sequence: TGTGCCAGCAGCTTAGATGCCCTCAGCTCCTACGAGCAGTACTTC.

V is TRBV6-2 or TRBV6-3 and J is TRBJ1-5, with 9 bases lining up with TRBD1. The CDR3 has 14 amino acids. The germline gives CDR1 MNHEY, CDR2 SVGEGT. Unmatched junction bases numbered 5, after V lost 8 bases and J lost 3 bases. CDR3 protein: CASRRTGDNQPQHF. In DNA, the CDR3 is TGTGCCAGCCGCCGGACAGGGGACAATCAGCCCCAGCATTTT.

J is TRBJ2-1 and V is TRBV4-1; 12 nucleotides match TRBD2. J lost 8 bases, V lost 3 bases, and 5 bases had no gene match. Germline V CDR1 and CDR2: MGHRA, YSYEKL. The CDR3 has 15 amino acids. The CDR3, as DNA: TGCGCCAGCAGCCACCGACTAGCGGGAGCGGATGAGCAGTTCTTC. Its protein product is CASSHRLAGADEQFF.